Listed below are T cell receptor beta chains from one sample, sequenced in a study of cytomegalovirus exposure and HLA in healthy donors. The method was immunoSEQ multiplex PCR; TCRdb's version includes in-frame clones alone and lacks a portion of them. Among approximately 130,000 clones, roughly 80% were seen once, and the ten largest hold 1.8%. Sequencing used PBMCs. The receptors were gathered from a man between 18 and 35 years old in good health and CMV-seronegative. The CDR3 runs from the conserved cysteine through the conserved F or W. D genes are given only for firm matches. Rows may omit the clone size; those that give it use once, few, many or a size class.

V gene,clone size,D gene,J gene,CDR3 DNA,CDR3 protein
TRBV10-3,.,.,TRBJ1-2,TGTGCCATCAGTGGGAACCAGGGCTGGGACTATGGCTACACCTTC,CAISGNQGWDYGYTF
TRBV2,.,TRBD1,TRBJ1-2,TGTGCCAGCAGAGTTCCAGGGGGCGAAGGCGGCTACACCTTC,CASRVPGGEGGYTF
TRBV19,.,.,TRBJ1-1,TGTGCCAGTAGTATGGTACCCGGACTCCCCACTGAAGCTTTCTTT,CASSMVPGLPTEAFF
TRBV19,once,.,TRBJ1-5,TGTGCCAGCACCAGTGATTTAAAGAGCAATCAGCCCCAGCATTTT,CASTSDLKSNQPQHF
TRBV25-1,.,.,TRBJ1-1,TGTGCCAGCAGTCCGATTGGGCCGAACACTGAAGCTTTCTTT,CASSPIGPNTEAFF
TRBV27,.,.,TRBJ2-7,TGTGCCAGCAGTCTACAGGAAACCTACGAGCAGTACTTC,CASSLQETYEQYF
TRBV5-1,many,.,TRBJ1-3,TGCGCCAGCAGTTCGGGGGTCCTCTCTGGAAACACCATATATTTT,CASSSGVLSGNTIYF
TRBV9,.,TRBD1,TRBJ2-2,TGTGCCAGCAGCGCGGGACAGGGTTCGGTAACCGGGGAGCTGTTTTTT,CASSAGQGSVTGELFF
TRBV29-1,.,TRBD1,TRBJ2-2,TGCAGCGTTTTTCGGACAGGTCGGGTCGGGGAGCTGTTTTTT,CSVFRTGRVGELFF
TRBV29-1,few,TRBD1,TRBJ1-2,TGCAGCGTTGAAGGGACAGGGCTATCCTATGGCTACACCTTC,CSVEGTGLSYGYTF
TRBV2,.,.,TRBJ2-4,TGTGCCAGCAAGGGTAGCGGAGTAGCCAAAAACATTCAGTACTTC,CASKGSGVAKNIQYF
TRBV5-4,.,.,TRBJ1-6,TGTGCCAGCAGCCCCGGCAGCGACTATAATTCACCCCTCCACTTT,CASSPGSDYNSPLHF
TRBV15,.,.,TRBJ1-2,TGTGCCACCAGCAGTGAAACATATGGCTACACCTTC,CATSSETYGYTF
TRBV6-1,.,TRBD1,TRBJ2-7,TGTGCCAGCAGTGAAGGGGACAGGGTAAGCGAGCAGTACTTC,CASSEGDRVSEQYF
TRBV5-1,.,TRBD1,TRBJ1-2,TGCGCCAGCAGCTTGGTGGGACAGGGGGCTCGAGGCTACACCTTC,CASSLVGQGARGYTF